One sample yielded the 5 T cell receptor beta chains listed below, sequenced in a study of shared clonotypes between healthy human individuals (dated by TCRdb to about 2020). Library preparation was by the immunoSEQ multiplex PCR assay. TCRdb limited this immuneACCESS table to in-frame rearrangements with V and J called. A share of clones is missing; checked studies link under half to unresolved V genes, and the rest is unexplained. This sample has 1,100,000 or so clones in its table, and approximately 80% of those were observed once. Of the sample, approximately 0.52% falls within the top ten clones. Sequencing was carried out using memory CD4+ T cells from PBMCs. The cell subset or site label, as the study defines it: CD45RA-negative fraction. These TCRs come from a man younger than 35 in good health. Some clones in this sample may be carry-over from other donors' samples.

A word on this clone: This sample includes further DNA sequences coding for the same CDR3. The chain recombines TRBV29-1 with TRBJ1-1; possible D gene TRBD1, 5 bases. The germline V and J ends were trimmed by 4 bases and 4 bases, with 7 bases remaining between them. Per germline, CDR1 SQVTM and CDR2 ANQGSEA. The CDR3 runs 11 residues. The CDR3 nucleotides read TGCAGCGTTGTTAGGGGCACTGAAGCTTTCTTT. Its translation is CSVVRGTEAFF.

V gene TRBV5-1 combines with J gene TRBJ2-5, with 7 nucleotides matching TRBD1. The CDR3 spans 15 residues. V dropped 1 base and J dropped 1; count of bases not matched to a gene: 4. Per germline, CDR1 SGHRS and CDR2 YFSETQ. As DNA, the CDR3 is TGCGCCAGCAGCTTGCGTCCAGGGGGCCAAGAGACCCAGTACTTC. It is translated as CASSLRPGGQETQYF.

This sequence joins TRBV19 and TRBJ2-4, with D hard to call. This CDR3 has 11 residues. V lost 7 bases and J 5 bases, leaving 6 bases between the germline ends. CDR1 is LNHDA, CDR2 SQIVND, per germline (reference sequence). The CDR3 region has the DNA TGTGCCAGTAAGCGTGAAAACATTCAGTACTTC. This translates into CASKRENIQYF.

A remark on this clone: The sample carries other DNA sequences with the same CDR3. In DNA, the CDR3 is TGTGCCAGCTCACCACCGGGACTCTACGAGCAGTACTTC. Amino acids: CASSPPGLYEQYF. This chain uses TRBV18 with TRBJ2-7; TRBD2 is a possible D gene (6 bases). Germline CDR1 is KGHSH and CDR2 is LQKENI. With 0 bases removed from V and 3 bases from J, the gap between germline ends came to 6 bases. CDR3 length: 13 residues.

CDR3 protein: CASDRRNEQFF. Here the CDR3 DNA reads TGTGCCAGCGACAGACGTAATGAGCAGTTCTTC. This chain connects TRBV6-1 to TRBJ2-1, with D tentatively TRBD1 (5 bases). This CDR3 has 11 residues. V gave up 8 bases and J gave up 7 bases, with 9 bases separating them. CDR1 MNHNS and CDR2 SASEGT come from the germline V gene.